This is a list of T cell receptor beta chains from one sample in a study of T-cell memory formation after mild COVID-19. A single record per CDR3 protein comes from TCRdb applying MiXCR to the 5' RACE reads. The repertoire holds 530,000 or so distinct CDR3 sequences, 15% to 20% seen once, with 8.1% in the top ten. Material for sequencing was PBMCs or a T cell subset sorted from them (not recorded which). The receptor source for this set is an adult woman who had mild COVID-19 (a few samples of this study predate the infection). Cell type and time point are not known. CDR3s include the opening cysteine and the closing phenylalanine or tryptophan. A D gene is named only where the DNA matches it firmly. Clone size is not always given. Where it is, it says once, few, many or a class for expanded clones.

CDR3nt	CDR3aa	j_gene	v_gene	d_gene	abundance
TGTGCCACCAGTGATCCGGGGCAGGTTAGAACCGGGGAGCTGTTTTTT	CATSDPGQVRTGELFF	TRBJ2-2	TRBV24-1	.	.
TGCGCCAGCAGCAAGGGACAGGGTTTTTATGAGCAGTTCTTC	CASSKGQGFYEQFF	TRBJ2-1	TRBV5-1	TRBD1	many
TGTGCCAGCAGCTCCACCGGGACAGGGCGCTCCGAGCAGTACTTC	CASSSTGTGRSEQYF	TRBJ2-7	TRBV7-9	TRBD1	few
TGTGCCAGCAGCTTATACAGTGAAAAACTGTTTTTT	CASSLYSEKLFF	TRBJ1-4	TRBV7-9	.	.
TGCGCCAGCAGTAAGGGGCCGACTAGTGCCCCGGGGGAGGAGCAGTACTTC	CASSKGPTSAPGEEQYF	TRBJ2-7	TRBV5-1	.	few
TGTGCCATCAACGCGGGCACAGATACGCAGTATTTT	CAINAGTDTQYF	TRBJ2-3	TRBV10-3	.	.
TGTGCCAGCAGCTACACTAGTACCGCGCAGTTCTTC	CASSYTSTAQFF	TRBJ2-1	TRBV7-2	.	many
TGTGCCAGCAGCGGGGATGGCTACACCTTC	CASSGDGYTF	TRBJ1-2	TRBV12-3/TRBV12-4	.	.
TGTGCCAGCAGGGAGACAGGGGATGGGAATGAGCAGTTCTTC	CASRETGDGNEQFF	TRBJ2-1	TRBV2	TRBD1	many
TGTGCCAGCGGCCAGCGGGGGGTTAGCACAGATACGCAGTATTTT	CASGQRGVSTDTQYF	TRBJ2-3	TRBV27	TRBD2	.
TGTGCCAGCAGAAGAGCGGGAGTGGTGGGGACAGATACGCAGTATTTT	CASRRAGVVGTDTQYF	TRBJ2-3	TRBV6-2/TRBV6-3	TRBD2	.
TGTGCCAGCAGCCAAGTAGCGGGAGGGCCCTACAATGAGCAGTTCTTC	CASSQVAGGPYNEQFF	TRBJ2-1	TRBV14	TRBD2	many
TGTGCCAGCAGCTCCACAGGGGGCGAGTCGAGCTACGAGCAGTACTTC	CASSSTGGESSYEQYF	TRBJ2-7	TRBV7-9	TRBD1	.
TGTGCCAGCAGCTTCCGACCAGCGGGGGGGATCACAGATACGCAGTATTTT	CASSFRPAGGITDTQYF	TRBJ2-3	TRBV11-3	TRBD2	few
TGTGCCAGCAGGTCTAGCGGGAGTCTGAGCTCCTACAATGAGCAGTTCTTC	CASRSSGSLSSYNEQFF	TRBJ2-1	TRBV12-3/TRBV12-4	TRBD2	.
TGTGCCAGCAGTTACGGGACAGGGGGATTAAATACGCAGTATTTT	CASSYGTGGLNTQYF	TRBJ2-3	TRBV6-6	TRBD1	few
TGTGCCAGCAGTTACTTCGGAGGAACGAACACTGAAGCTTTCTTT	CASSYFGGTNTEAFF	TRBJ1-1	TRBV6-5	.	few
TGTGCCAGCAGCCATCCAGACAGGGGACCCACCTACGAGCAGTACTTC	CASSHPDRGPTYEQYF	TRBJ2-7	TRBV12-3/TRBV12-4	TRBD1	many
TGTGCCAGCAGCTTAGTACGTGGCATCCCCAGCGGCAATGAGCAGTTCTTC	CASSLVRGIPSGNEQFF	TRBJ2-1	TRBV7-9	.	.
TGCAGCGTTGAGGGACTAGCGGGAGGAAGACTACGCAATGAGCAGTTCTTC	CSVEGLAGGRLRNEQFF	TRBJ2-1	TRBV29-1	TRBD2	many
TGTGCCAGCACCCCCATGTCCGGGGAGCTGTTTTTT	CASTPMSGELFF	TRBJ2-2	TRBV7-9	.	once
TGTGCCAGCAGCCGACAGGGGAATGGCGAGCAGTACTTC	CASSRQGNGEQYF	TRBJ2-7	TRBV7-9	TRBD1	many
TGTGCCAGCAGCTTGCGGATTCAAGAGACCCAGTACTTC	CASSLRIQETQYF	TRBJ2-5	TRBV7-2	.	few
TGTGCCAGCACCGAAGGGCTTTCACGAGCAGATACGCAGTATTTT	CASTEGLSRADTQYF	TRBJ2-3	TRBV6-1	.	.
TGCGCCAGCAGCCCTCACCGGGCCCAGGCGGATACGCAGTATTTT	CASSPHRAQADTQYF	TRBJ2-3	TRBV4-3	.	few
TGCGCCAGCAGCCGTCGGCGGGGCTTTGAGGTAGTTTACGGTCAGCCCCAGCATTTT	CASSRRRGFEVVYGQPQHF	TRBJ1-5	TRBV5-1	.	.
TGCGCCAGCAGCAGGGCCCAGGGGGGCGAGCAGTACTTC	CASSRAQGGEQYF	TRBJ2-7	TRBV5-1	.	.
TGCGCCAGCAGTGATCCAGGGGCCAGTGAAAAACTGTTTTTT	CASSDPGASEKLFF	TRBJ1-4	TRBV10-2	.	few
TGTGCCAGCAGTTTCCTAGCGGCTGGGGCCAACGTCCTGACTTTC	CASSFLAAGANVLTF	TRBJ2-6	TRBV27	TRBD2	many